A single TCR beta chain is shown here with its context. Antigen specificity is unknown. With 60 Vbeta and 13 Jbeta primers, the PCR was carried out. Methods used by the authors: As a later analysis found, there were about 80 million unique TCR beta chains, of which some 10 million were shared. The assay was immunoSEQ multiplex PCR, and TCRdb's table has in-frame clones only and misses some. V, J and clone size reflect that table, while D and trimming were determined from the DNA. The table records about 180,000 clones, about two thirds of them present only once. The sample comes from a study of cytomegalovirus exposure and HLA in healthy donors. The germline V gene has CDR1 WNHNN and CDR2 SYGVQD (reference sequence). This CDR3 has 14 residues. J gave up 8 bases and V 5 bases, and 8 bases lay outside the gene matches. Points from the study as a whole: Most TCR sequences proved rare, with some public TCRs found in many donors. In a later analysis, TCR beta V- and J-gene trimming was associated with a missense DCLRE1C variant.

The TCR was taken from a human donor in good health. The sequencing input was PBMCs. The V gene is TRBV10-1, the J gene TRBJ2-1; 8 bases are a match to TRBD2. The CDR3 DNA reads as TGCGCCAGCAGTCCCGGGGGGGCTAGGGATGAGCAGTTCTTC. Translated, it gives CASSPGGARDEQFF.